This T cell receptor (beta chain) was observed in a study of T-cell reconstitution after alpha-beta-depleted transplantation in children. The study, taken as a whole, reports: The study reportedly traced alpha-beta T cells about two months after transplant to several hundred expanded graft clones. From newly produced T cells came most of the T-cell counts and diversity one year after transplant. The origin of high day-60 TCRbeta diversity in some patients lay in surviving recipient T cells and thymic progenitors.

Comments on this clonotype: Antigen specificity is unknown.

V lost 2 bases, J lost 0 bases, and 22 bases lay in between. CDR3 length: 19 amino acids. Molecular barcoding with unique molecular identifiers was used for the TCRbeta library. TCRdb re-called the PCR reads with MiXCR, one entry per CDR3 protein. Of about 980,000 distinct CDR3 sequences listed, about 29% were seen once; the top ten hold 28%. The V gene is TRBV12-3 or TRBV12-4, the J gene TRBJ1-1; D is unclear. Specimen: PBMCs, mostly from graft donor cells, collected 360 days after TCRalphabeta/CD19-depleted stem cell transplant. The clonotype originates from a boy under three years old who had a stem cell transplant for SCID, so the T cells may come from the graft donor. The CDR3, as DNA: TGTGCCAGCAGTTTATCAAGGCGAAGACTTAAAGAAATGAACACTGAAGCTTTCTTT. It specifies CASSLSRRRLKEMNTEAFF.